One sample yielded the 23 T cell receptor beta chains listed below, sequenced in a study of T cell responses to AZD1222 COVID-19 vaccine. Clones were read by immunoSEQ multiplex PCR, and TCRdb kept only the in-frame ones, dropping some. The sample lists around 130,000 clones; roughly 92% were seen once. Here the sequenced sample was peripheral blood, taken on day 0 of AZD1222 vaccination. Source of these receptors: an adult in good health.

The chain employs TRBV18 and TRBJ2-7, with TRBD1 as a possible D gene (6 bases). V shed 6 bases and J shed 7 bases, with 19 bases lying between them. The germline gives CDR1 KGHSH, CDR2 LQKENI. The CDR3 contains 14 residues. Here the CDR3 reads CASSPASGAREQYF. CDR3 coding DNA: TGTGCCAGCTCCCCCGCCTCAGGGGCGAGGGAGCAGTACTTC.

The chain recombines TRBV7-3 with TRBJ2-3; D unclear. The V end was cut by 4 bases, the J end by 8 bases, with 16 bases between. The CDR3 length is 14 residues. Germline-derived CDR1 and CDR2 are SGHTA and FQGTGA. CDR3 protein: CASSSGPGSATQYF. The CDR3 region has the DNA TGTGCCAGCAGCTCAGGACCAGGTTCCGCTACGCAGTATTTT.

The V and J genes are TRBV6-5 and TRBJ2-7, with 10 positions matching TRBD1. From germline, CDR1 is MNHEY and CDR2 SVGAGI. The CDR3 has 14 residues. V shed 6 bases and J 0 bases; nucleotides not matched to a gene: 2. This CDR3 reads CASRRTGGSYEQYF. CDR3 nucleotide sequence: TGTGCCAGCAGGCGGACAGGGGGCTCCTACGAGCAGTACTTC.

This clone was seen a handful of times. The CDR3 nucleotides read TGTGCCGGCCGAAGAGAGGGCGGGGAGCTGTTTTTT. This translates into CAGRREGGELFF. V gene TRBV6-6 combines with J gene TRBJ2-2, with a weak D call TRBD2 (5 bases). The CDR3 contains 12 residues. V was shortened by 11 bases and J by 7 bases, with 14 bases between the two germline ends. CDR1 and CDR2 (germline): MNHNY, SVGAGI (reference sequence).

The chain recombines TRBV5-1 with TRBJ1-6; TRBD1 matches 7 bases. J was trimmed by 9 bases and V by 0 bases; bases with no gene match: 3. Germline CDR1 reads SGHRS; CDR2 reads YFSETQ. The CDR3 length is 14 residues. The CDR3 DNA is TGCGCCAGCAGCTTGGCGACAGGGATTTCACCCCTCCACTTT. Protein sequence: CASSLATGISPLHF.

The chain uses TRBV4-1 and TRBJ1-6; 9 bases agree with TRBD1. Looked up from germline, CDR1 is MGHRA and CDR2 is YSYEKL. There are 14 residues in the CDR3. V shed 3 bases and J 10 bases; nucleotides not matched to a gene: 4. The CDR3 reads CASSQDRGLSPLHF. The CDR3, as DNA: TGCGCCAGCAGCCAGGACAGGGGATTGTCACCCCTCCACTTT.

This clone was detected only once. The J gene is TRBJ1-5, the V gene TRBV27, with D perhaps matching TRBD1 (5 bases). Germline V gene sequence: CDR1 MNHEY, CDR2 SMNVEV (reference sequence). Trimming stripped 4 bases from V and 15 bases from J, with 25 bases between. This CDR3 spans 15 amino acids. The CDR3 protein is CASSSGGAGLGRRHF. The CDR3 DNA follows: TGTGCCAGCAGTTCTGGGGGTGCAGGGCTGGGGAGACGGCATTTT.

This sequence joins TRBV30 and TRBJ2-7; 8 bases fit TRBD1. Per the germline V gene, CDR1 is GTSNPN and CDR2 is SVGIG (reference sequence). With 1 base clipped from V and 9 bases from J, the junction kept 5 bases outside the gene matches. The CDR3 sequence is 12 residues long. In DNA form, the CDR3 reads TGTGCCTGGAGTGGACAGGGGCTCGGGCAGTACGTC. It codes for CAWSGQGLGQYV.

The rearrangement uses TRBV7-3 and TRBJ1-2; TRBD1 might be the D (5 bases). The V gene lost 4 bases and the J gene lost 7 bases, with 16 bases spanning the gap. The CDR3 totals 14 residues. Looked up from germline, CDR1 is SGHTA and CDR2 is FQGTGA. CDR3 sequence: CASSSPGREAGYTF. In nucleotides, the CDR3 is TGTGCCAGCAGCTCCCCCGGCAGGGAGGCTGGCTACACCTTC.

V usage is TRBV14 and J usage is TRBJ2-7; maybe TRBD1 (6 bases). CDR3 length equals 12 residues. V lost 3 bases, J lost 4 bases, and 7 bases lay in between. CDR1 SGHDN and CDR2 FVKESK come from the germline V gene. CDR3 sequence: CASSHRGYEQYF. The CDR3 nucleotides read TGTGCCAGCAGCCACAGGGGATACGAGCAGTACTTC.

The CDR3 sequence is CASSPGLTGELFF. DNA of the CDR3: TGTGCCAGCTCCCCAGGACTCACCGGGGAGCTGTTTTTT. J is TRBJ2-2 and V is TRBV18; TRBD2 might be the D (5 bases). Between the trimmed V and J ends, which lost 6 bases and 4 bases, there was a span of 9 bases. This CDR3 spans 13 amino acids. In germline, CDR1 is KGHSH, CDR2 LQKENI.

The chain carries TRBV7-9 and TRBJ1-6, with unresolved D. The CDR3 covers 15 residues. The germline gives CDR1 SEHNR, CDR2 FQNEAQ (reference sequence). Trimming shortened V by 5 bases and J by 0 bases, and 8 bases separated the two germline ends. CDR3 DNA sequence: TGTGCCAGCAGCGGAGACATCTCCTATAATTCACCCCTCCACTTT. Translated, it gives CASSGDISYNSPLHF.

This clone was counted once. The V gene is TRBV18, the J gene TRBJ1-2; D is undetermined. The length of the CDR3 is 15 residues. Trimming took off 3 bases at V and 2 bases at J, with 13 bases between the two ends. From germline, CDR1 is KGHSH and CDR2 LQKENI. The CDR3 DNA is TGTGCCAGCTCACCGGGAGGGTCGTCAAACTATGGCTACACCTTC. This sequence encodes CASSPGGSSNYGYTF.

The rearrangement uses TRBV18 and TRBJ2-7; D remains ambiguous. The V end lost 3 bases, the J end lost 0 bases, and 9 bases lay between the germline ends. Per the germline V gene, CDR1 is KGHSH and CDR2 is LQKENI. There are 14 residues in the CDR3. Written as DNA, the CDR3 is TGTGCCAGCTCACCCGATGTTAGCTCCTACGAGCAGTACGTC. Its protein product is CASSPDVSSYEQYV.

The chain carries TRBV19 and TRBJ1-1; tentative D call: TRBD1 (6 bases). Trimming took 3 bases from V and 2 from J, leaving 10 bases between them. Germline CDR1 is LNHDA and CDR2 is SQIVND (reference sequence). This CDR3 region has 14 residues. CDR3 protein: CASSMSGGNTEAFF. The DNA of the CDR3 is TGTGCCAGTAGTATGTCCGGGGGCAACACTGAAGCTTTCTTT.

The chain joins TRBV5-4 to TRBJ2-4; TRBD2 aligns across 8 bases. V shed 5 bases and J 6 bases; nucleotides not matched to a gene: 7. The germline CDR1 and CDR2 sequences are SGHNT and YYREEE (reference sequence). This CDR3 has 14 amino acids. CDR3: CASRRAGARNIQYF. The CDR3 nucleotides are TGTGCCAGCAGACGAGCGGGAGCGAGAAACATTCAGTACTTC.

The rearrangement links TRBV6-6 to TRBJ1-1; no firm D call. The V gene's germline CDR1 is MNHNY and CDR2 SVGAGI (reference sequence). This CDR3 region has 11 residues. The V and J ends lost 3 bases and 8 bases respectively, with 7 bases between them. The CDR3 reads CASSYGAEAFF. CDR3 in DNA: TGTGCCAGCAGTTATGGCGCAGAAGCTTTCTTT.

The CDR3 DNA follows: TGTGCCACCAGTGAACCGGACAGGGCGTCCGGGGAGCTGTTTTTT. It translates to CATSEPDRASGELFF. The gene calls are TRBV24-1 and TRBJ2-2, with TRBD1 matching 8 bases. The germline CDR1 and CDR2 sequences are KGHDR and SFDVKD. The CDR3 has 15 amino acids. The V and J ends lost 4 bases and 6 bases, in that order; junction bases with no gene match: 6.

CDR3 DNA: TGTGCCAGCAGTTACGGGGGGAACACCGGGGAGCTGTTTTTT. Translated: CASSYGGNTGELFF. This chain links TRBV6-5 with TRBJ2-2; tentatively, D is TRBD1 or TRBD2 (5 bases each). This CDR3 is built from 14 residues. V lost 2 bases to trimming and J lost 1 base, with 5 bases between them. Germline V gene data show CDR1 as MNHEY and CDR2 as SVGAGI.

V usage is TRBV6-1 and J usage is TRBJ1-5; no definite D call. From germline, CDR1 is MNHNS and CDR2 SASEGT. The CDR3 extends over 15 amino acids. Trimming stripped 2 bases from V and 1 base from J, with 9 bases between. CDR3 coding DNA: TGTGCCAGCAGTGAACCGGGGATCAGCAATCAGCCCCAGCATTTT. Protein: CASSEPGISNQPQHF.

This clone appeared a few times. The genes are TRBV14 and TRBJ2-1; 11 bases are a match to TRBD2. Germline CDR1 is SGHDN and CDR2 is FVKESK. The CDR3 loop spans 16 amino acids. V trimming: 4 bases; J trimming: 3 bases; junction bases outside the gene matches: 5. This chain's CDR3 is CASSPLAGGDYNEQFF. DNA of the CDR3: TGTGCCAGCAGCCCCTTAGCGGGGGGGGACTACAATGAGCAGTTCTTC.

CDR3 bases: TGTGCCAGCAGTTTAGGGGACAGGGGGAATTCACCCCTCCACTTT. This codes for CASSLGDRGNSPLHF. This chain uses TRBV27 with TRBJ1-6; 11 nucleotides line up with TRBD1. The CDR3 runs 15 residues. Germline V CDR1 and CDR2: MNHEY, SMNVEV (reference sequence). With 2 bases clipped from V and 7 bases from J, the junction kept 1 base outside the gene matches.

The rearrangement links TRBV5-6 to TRBJ2-5; perhaps TRBD2 as D (6 bases). CDR1 SGHDT and CDR2 YYEEEE come from the germline V gene. The CDR3 totals 13 residues. Trimming removed 4 bases from V and 5 bases from J, with 12 bases in between. This CDR3 is CASSLPGVETQYF. In nucleotides, the CDR3 is TGTGCCAGCAGCCTCCCGGGGGTCGAGACCCAGTACTTC.